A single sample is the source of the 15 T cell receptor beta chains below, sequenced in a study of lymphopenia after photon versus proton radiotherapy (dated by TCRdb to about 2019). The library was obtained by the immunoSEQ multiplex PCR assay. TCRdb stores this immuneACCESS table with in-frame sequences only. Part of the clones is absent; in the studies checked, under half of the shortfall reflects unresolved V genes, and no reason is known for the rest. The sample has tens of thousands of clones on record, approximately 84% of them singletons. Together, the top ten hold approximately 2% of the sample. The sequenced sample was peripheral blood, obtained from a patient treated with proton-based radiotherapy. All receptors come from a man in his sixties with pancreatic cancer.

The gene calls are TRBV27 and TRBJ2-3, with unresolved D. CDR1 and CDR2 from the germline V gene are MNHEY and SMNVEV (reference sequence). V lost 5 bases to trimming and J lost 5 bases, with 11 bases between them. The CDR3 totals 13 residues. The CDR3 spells CASSPTPQDTQYF. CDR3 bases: TGTGCCAGCAGTCCGACCCCCCAAGATACGCAGTATTTT.

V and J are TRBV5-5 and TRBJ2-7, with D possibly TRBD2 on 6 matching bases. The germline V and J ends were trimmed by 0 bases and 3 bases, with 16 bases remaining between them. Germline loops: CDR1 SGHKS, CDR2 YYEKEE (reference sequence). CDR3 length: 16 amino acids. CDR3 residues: CASSLAGGSGYYEQYF. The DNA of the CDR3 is TGTGCCAGCAGCTTGGCTGGGGGGTCGGGTTACTACGAGCAGTACTTC.

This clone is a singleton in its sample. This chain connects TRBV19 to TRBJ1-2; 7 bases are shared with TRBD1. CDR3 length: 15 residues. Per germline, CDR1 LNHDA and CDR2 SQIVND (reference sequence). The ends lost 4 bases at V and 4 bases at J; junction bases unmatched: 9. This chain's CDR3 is CASSTQGTAFYGYTF. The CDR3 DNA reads TGTGCCAGTAGTACGCAAGGGACAGCTTTCTATGGCTACACCTTC.

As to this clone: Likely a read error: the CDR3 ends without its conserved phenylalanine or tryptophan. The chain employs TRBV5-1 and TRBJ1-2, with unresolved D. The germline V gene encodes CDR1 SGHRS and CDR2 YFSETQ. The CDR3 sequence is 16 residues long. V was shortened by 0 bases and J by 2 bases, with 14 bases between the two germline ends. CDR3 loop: CASSLDLAARNYGYTL. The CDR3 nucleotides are TGCGCCAGCAGCTTGGATCTGGCTGCCCGAAACTATGGCTACACCTTA.

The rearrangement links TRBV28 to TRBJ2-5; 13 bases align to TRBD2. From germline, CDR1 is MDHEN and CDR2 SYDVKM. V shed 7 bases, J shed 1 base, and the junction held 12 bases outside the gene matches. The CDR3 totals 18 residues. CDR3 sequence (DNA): TGTGCCAGCACCCGGAGGACTAGCGGGAGATGGGGCCAAGAGACCCAGTACTTC. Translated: CASTRRTSGRWGQETQYF. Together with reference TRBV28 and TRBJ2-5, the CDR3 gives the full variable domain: DVKVTQSSRYLVKRTGEKVFLECVQDMDHENMFWYRQDPGLGLRLIYFSYDVKMKEKGDIPEGYSVSREKKERFSLILESASTNQTSMYLCASTRRTSGRWGQETQYFGPGTRLLVL.

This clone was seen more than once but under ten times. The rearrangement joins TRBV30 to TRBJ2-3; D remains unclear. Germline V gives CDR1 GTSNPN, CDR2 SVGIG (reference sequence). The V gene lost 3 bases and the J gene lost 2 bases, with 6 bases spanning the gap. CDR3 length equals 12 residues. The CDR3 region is CAWSTYTDTQYF. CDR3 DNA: TGTGCCTGGAGCACCTACACAGATACGCAGTATTTT.

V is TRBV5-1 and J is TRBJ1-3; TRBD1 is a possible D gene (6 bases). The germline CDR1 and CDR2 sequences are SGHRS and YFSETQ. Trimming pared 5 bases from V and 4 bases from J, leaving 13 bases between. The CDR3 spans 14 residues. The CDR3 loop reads CASSPQGGGNTIYF. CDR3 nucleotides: TGCGCCAGCAGTCCCCAAGGGGGGGGAAACACCATATATTTT.

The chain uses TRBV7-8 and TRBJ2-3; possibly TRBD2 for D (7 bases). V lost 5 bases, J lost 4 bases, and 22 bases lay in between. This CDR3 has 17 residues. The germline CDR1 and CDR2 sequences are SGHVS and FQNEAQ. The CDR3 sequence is CASSPQTGRGRADTQYF. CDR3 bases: TGTGCCAGCAGCCCCCAAACGGGGAGGGGGAGAGCAGATACGCAGTATTTT.

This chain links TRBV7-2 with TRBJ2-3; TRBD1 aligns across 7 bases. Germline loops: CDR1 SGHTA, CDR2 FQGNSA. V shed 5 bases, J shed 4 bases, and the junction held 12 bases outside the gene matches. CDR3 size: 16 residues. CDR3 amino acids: CASSRRAQTGADTQYF. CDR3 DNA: TGTGCCAGCAGCAGACGGGCCCAAACAGGGGCAGATACGCAGTATTTT.

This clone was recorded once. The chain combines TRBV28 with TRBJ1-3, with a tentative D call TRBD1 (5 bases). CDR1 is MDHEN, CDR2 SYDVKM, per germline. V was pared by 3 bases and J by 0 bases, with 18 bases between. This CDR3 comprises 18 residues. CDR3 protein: CASSLGLRRRRSGNTIYF. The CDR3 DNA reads TGTGCCAGCAGTTTGGGGCTCCGGCGACGGCGCTCTGGAAACACCATATATTTT.

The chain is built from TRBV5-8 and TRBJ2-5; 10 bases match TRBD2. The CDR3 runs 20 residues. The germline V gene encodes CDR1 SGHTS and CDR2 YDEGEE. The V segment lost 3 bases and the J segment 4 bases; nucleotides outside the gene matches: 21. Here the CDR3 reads CASSWVLGLVTSGNSETQYF. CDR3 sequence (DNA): TGTGCCAGCAGCTGGGTGCTGGGTCTCGTCACTAGCGGGAATTCAGAGACCCAGTACTTC.

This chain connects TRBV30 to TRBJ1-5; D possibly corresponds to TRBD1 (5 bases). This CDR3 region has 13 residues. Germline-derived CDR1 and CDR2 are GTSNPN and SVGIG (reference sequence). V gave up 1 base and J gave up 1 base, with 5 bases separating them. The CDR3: CAWSGQSNQPQHF. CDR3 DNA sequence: TGTGCCTGGAGTGGACAGAGCAATCAGCCCCAGCATTTT.

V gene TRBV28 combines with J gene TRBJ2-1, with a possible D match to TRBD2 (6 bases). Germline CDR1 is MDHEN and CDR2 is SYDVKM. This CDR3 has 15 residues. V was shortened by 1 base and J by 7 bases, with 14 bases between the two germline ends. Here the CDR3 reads CASSLYGRDGNEQFF. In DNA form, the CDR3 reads TGTGCCAGCAGTTTATATGGGCGGGATGGGAATGAGCAGTTCTTC.

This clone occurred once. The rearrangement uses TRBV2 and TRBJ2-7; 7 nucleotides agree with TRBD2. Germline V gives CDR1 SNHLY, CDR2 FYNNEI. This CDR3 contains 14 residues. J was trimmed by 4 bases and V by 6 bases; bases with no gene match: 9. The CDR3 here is CASRGSGGSYEQYF. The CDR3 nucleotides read TGTGCCAGCAGAGGGTCGGGGGGTTCTTACGAGCAGTACTTC.

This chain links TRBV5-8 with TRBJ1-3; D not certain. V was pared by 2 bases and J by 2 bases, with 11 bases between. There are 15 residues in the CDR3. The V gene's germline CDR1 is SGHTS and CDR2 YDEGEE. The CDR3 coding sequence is TGTGCCAGCAGCTTACCGGGGAAGACTGGAAACACCATATATTTT. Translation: CASSLPGKTGNTIYF.